A selection of T cell receptor beta chains follows, all from one sample in a study of vaccination and CD4 T cells after COVID-19. TCRdb fed the PCR reads into MiXCR, producing one record per CDR3 protein. The sample holds around 10,000 distinct CDR3 sequences; 52% are singletons and the top ten take more than 15%. Their antigen targets remain unknown. The material sequenced was CD4+ T cells from blood, cultured in vitro. These receptors all come from a human donor who had recovered from COVID-19. CDR3s include the opening cysteine and the closing phenylalanine or tryptophan. D genes are given only for firm matches. Clone size is shown for a subset of rows, as once, few, many or a class of expanded clone.

J | V | D | size | CDR3 | DNA
TRBJ2-7 | TRBV2 | NA | NA | CASSEVGAKQYF | TGTGCCAGCAGTGAAGTGGGCGCCAAGCAGTACTTC
TRBJ1-6 | TRBV12-3/TRBV12-4 | TRBD1 | large | CASSRTGAKSSYNSPLHF | TGTGCCAGCAGTCGGACAGGGGCGAAAAGCTCCTATAATTCACCCCTCCACTTT
TRBJ2-5 | TRBV28 | NA | once | CASGSRLGQETQYF | TGTGCCAGCGGAAGTAGGTTGGGGCAAGAGACCCAGTACTTC
TRBJ1-5 | TRBV19 | TRBD1 | NA | CASSIGTGVQPQHF | TGTGCCAGTAGTATCGGGACAGGCGTACAGCCCCAGCATTTT
TRBJ1-5 | TRBV20-1 | NA | NA | CSAREGSGGQPQHF | TGCAGTGCTAGGGAGGGAAGTGGAGGTCAGCCCCAGCATTTT
TRBJ2-5 | TRBV7-2 | TRBD2 | NA | CASSPGGAVETQYF | TGTGCCAGCAGCCCCGGGGGGGCTGTAGAGACCCAGTACTTC
TRBJ1-1 | TRBV7-9 | NA | NA | CASIGGTEAFF | TGTGCCAGCATTGGGGGCACTGAAGCTTTCTTT
TRBJ1-4 | TRBV19 | TRBD1 | NA | CASSAPGQGIEKLFF | TGTGCCAGTAGTGCCCCGGGACAGGGTATCGAAAAACTGTTTTTT
TRBJ2-7 | TRBV15 | NA | NA | CATSRDITGFNEQYF | TGTGCCACCAGCAGAGATATCACAGGGTTTAACGAGCAGTACTTC
TRBJ1-3 | TRBV7-6 | NA | NA | CASSGGPGNTIYF | TGTGCCAGCAGCGGGGGCCCTGGAAACACCATATATTTT
TRBJ1-5 | TRBV6-5 | NA | NA | CASSYSSRGNQPQHF | TGTGCCAGCAGTTACTCGAGCAGGGGCAATCAGCCCCAGCATTTT
TRBJ2-7 | TRBV6-1 | NA | NA | CASSASAYEQYF | TGTGCCAGCAGTGCGAGTGCCTACGAGCAGTACTTC
TRBJ2-1 | TRBV7-3 | TRBD1 | medium-sized | CASSFRPTGLGEQFF | TGTGCCAGCAGCTTTAGGCCGACAGGGTTGGGTGAGCAGTTCTTC